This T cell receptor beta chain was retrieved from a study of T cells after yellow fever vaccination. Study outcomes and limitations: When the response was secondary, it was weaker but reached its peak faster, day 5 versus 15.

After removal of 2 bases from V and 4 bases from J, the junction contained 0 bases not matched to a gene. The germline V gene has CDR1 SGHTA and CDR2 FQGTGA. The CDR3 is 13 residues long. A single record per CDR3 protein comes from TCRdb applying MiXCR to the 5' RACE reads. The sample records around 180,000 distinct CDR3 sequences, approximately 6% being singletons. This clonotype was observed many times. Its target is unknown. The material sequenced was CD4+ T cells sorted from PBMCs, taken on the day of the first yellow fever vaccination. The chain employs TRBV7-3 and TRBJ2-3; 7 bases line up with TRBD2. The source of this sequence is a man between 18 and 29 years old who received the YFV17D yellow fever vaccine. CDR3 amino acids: CASSLREADTQYF. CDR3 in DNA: TGTGCCAGCAGCTTACGGGAGGCAGATACGCAGTATTTT.